This T cell receptor (beta chain) appears in the sequencing data of a study of T cell responses to AZD1222 COVID-19 vaccine. Repertoires were generated with immunoSEQ multiplex PCR, while TCRdb's copy carries only in-frame clones and drops some. The profile shows over 85,000 clones, 90% to 95% of them singletons. Study observations and caveats: Mostly white British, mostly female donors; authors suggested clonal diversity may be underestimated. The number of AZD1222 recipients seropositive at baseline was only six.

With regard to this clone: As yet, its antigen is unknown.

The TCR was taken from an adult in good health. Here the sequenced sample was peripheral blood, taken on day 0 of AZD1222 vaccination.

CDR3 coding DNA: TGTGCCAGCAGCGTGCCCCCCGGGCCTCCAAATGAGCAGTTCTTC. Translating gives CASSVPPGPPNEQFF. The genes are TRBV9 and TRBJ2-1; D not certain. The germline V gene has CDR1 SGDLS and CDR2 YYNGEE. The CDR3 is 15 residues long. V was pared by 2 bases and J by 7 bases, with 16 bases between.